This T cell receptor beta chain stems from a study of blood T cell repertoires in COVID-19. Study at large: From the United States, Italy and Spain came samples of acute and convalescent COVID-19.

Clones were read by immunoSEQ multiplex PCR, and TCRdb kept only the in-frame ones, dropping some. The repertoire includes approximately 210,000 clones, 65% to 85% of them detected once, and roughly 2.8% sits in the top ten. Sequenced sample: peripheral blood. This receptor was taken from a man between 50 and 59 years old with active or convalescent COVID-19.

The CDR3 coding sequence is TGTGCCAGCAGCTTAGCGTCTAGCGGAAGGGTAGTAGATACGCAGTATTTT. Protein sequence: CASSLASSGRVVDTQYF. The V call is TRBV13, the J call TRBJ2-3, with 7 bases identical to TRBD2. This CDR3 is built from 17 residues. Germline CDR1 and CDR2: PRHDT and FYEKMQ (reference sequence). J was trimmed by 5 bases and V by 1 base; bases with no gene match: 12.